One sample yielded the 7 T cell receptor beta chains listed below, sequenced in a study of blood T cells in healthy people across ages (dated by TCRdb to between 2015 and 2017). The method was 5' RACE. The reads were generated on an Illumina HiSeq 2500. A second PCR of about 6 to 11 cycles was performed with a sample-barcoded 5' primer and a J-beta primer mix. TCRdb reanalyzed the raw reads on its own, using fastp at Q25 for trimming and MiXCR for clone calling, and kept in-frame beta chains. Under each unique CDR3 protein, matching rows form one entry showing the most common genes and DNA. In this sample the table shows hundreds of thousands of distinct CDR3 sequences, approximately 25% of which occur a single time. More than 7.5% of the sample lies in the top ten. This sample also appeared in a second study, on T cells of mothers and their children.

The material sequenced was blood. The receptors here all came from a boy younger than 18 in good health.

The chain is built from TRBV7-9 and TRBJ2-1; no clear D gene. Germline V CDR1 and CDR2: SEHNR, FQNEAQ (reference sequence). V was trimmed by 3 bases and J by 5 bases, leaving 11 bases between them. There are 14 residues in the CDR3. The DNA of the CDR3 is TGTGCCAGCAGCTTGTTGACAAATAACAATGAGCAGTTCTTC. Protein product: CASSLLTNNNEQFF.

The chain couples TRBV20-1 to TRBJ1-1; D remains ambiguous. Germline V CDR1 and CDR2: DFQATT, SNEGSKA (reference sequence). The CDR3 covers 12 residues. The CDR3 DNA reads TGCGCCCCTCCGTTCTCGAACACTGAAGCTTTCTTT. Amino acids: CAPPFSNTEAFF.

This clonotype was observed a few times. This chain uses TRBV12-3 or TRBV12-4 with TRBJ2-7; D remains ambiguous. V was trimmed by 5 bases and J by 1 base, leaving 6 bases between them. The CDR3 contains 12 residues. The CDR3 sequence is CASSRHSYEQYF. The CDR3 DNA sequence: TGTGCCAGCAGTCGTCATTCCTACGAGCAGTACTTC.

This clonotype was seen a few times. The chain joins TRBV2 to TRBJ1-6; TRBD1 might be the D (6 bases). The CDR3 is made up of 12 amino acids. In germline, CDR1 is SNHLY, CDR2 FYNNEI. V lost 1 base and J 18 bases, leaving 13 bases between the germline ends. CDR3 sequence: CASSEEGDNPHF. The CDR3, as DNA: TGTGCCAGCAGTGAAGAGGGGGACAACCCCCACTTT.

This chain joins TRBV12-3 or TRBV12-4 and TRBJ2-7; no reliable D call. The CDR3 loop spans 13 amino acids. V was trimmed by 6 bases and J by 7 bases, leaving 16 bases between them. CDR3 residues: CASRVGRLGEQYF. The CDR3 nucleotides are TGTGCCAGCAGGGTTGGACGGCTCGGGGAGCAGTACTTC.

The gene calls are TRBV28 and TRBJ1-6; TRBD1 matches at 8 bases. Germline lookup yields CDR1 MDHEN and CDR2 SYDVKM. The CDR3 spans 15 residues. J was trimmed by 9 bases and V by 5 bases; bases with no gene match: 9. The CDR3 coding sequence is TGTGCCAGCAGTAGCGGACAGGGCGGGGGTTCACCCCTCCACTTT. Translation: CASSSGQGGGSPLHF.

This clonotype occurred a few times. J is TRBJ1-2 and V is TRBV5-1; D possibly corresponds to TRBD1 (5 bases). Germline-derived CDR1 and CDR2 are SGHRS and YFSETQ. This CDR3 has 15 amino acids. V shed 7 bases and J shed 5 bases, with 21 bases lying between them. The CDR3 coding sequence is TGCGCCAGCCAAGCGGGACGAAGGGGCGAGTATGGCTACACCTTC. Protein product: CASQAGRRGEYGYTF.